This T cell receptor (beta chain) was documented in a study of blood T cell repertoires in COVID-19. V gave up 5 bases and J gave up 5 bases, with 13 bases separating them. Germline V gene sequence: CDR1 MNHEY, CDR2 SMNVEV (reference sequence). This CDR3 spans 13 amino acids. Assay: immunoSEQ multiplex PCR; the TCRdb copy retains only in-frame clones and omits some. The sample has about 160,000 clones, around 82% seen once. Sequencing was done on a sample of peripheral blood. J is TRBJ2-7 and V is TRBV27; D might be TRBD2 (6 bases). The source is a man at least 80 years old with COVID-19, enrolled during active disease. CDR3 amino acids: CASSRPGVHEQYF. For the CDR3, the DNA is TGTGCCAGCAGTCGCCCGGGGGTCCACGAGCAGTACTTC.